What follows are 28 T cell receptor beta chains derived from one specimen sequenced in a study of shared clonotypes between healthy human individuals. The assay was immunoSEQ multiplex PCR, and TCRdb's table has in-frame clones only and misses some. The sample consists of approximately 2.1 million clones, 85% to 95% of them appearing once. The sample comprised naive CD4+ T cells from PBMCs. Subset indicated: CD45RA+ positively selected. These receptors all come from a man between 18 and 35 years old in good health. Some clones in this sample may be carry-over from other donors' samples.

The rearrangement joins TRBV5-6 to TRBJ1-1; D gene ambiguous. The germline gives CDR1 SGHDT, CDR2 YYEEEE. The CDR3 is made up of 17 amino acids. The V and J ends lost 0 bases and 0 bases respectively, with 15 bases between them. The CDR3 DNA reads as TGTGCCAGCAGCTTGGCCGGAATCTACAGCATGAACACTGAAGCTTTCTTT. Its translation: CASSLAGIYSMNTEAFF.

The rearrangement joins TRBV4-1 to TRBJ2-3, with 7 bases lining up with TRBD2. V gave up 0 bases and J gave up 5 bases; unmatched junction bases: 11. Germline V gene lookup returns CDR1 MGHRA and CDR2 YSYEKL. The CDR3 has 17 residues. Here the CDR3 reads CASSQEFGAGVRDTQYF. In DNA form, the CDR3 reads TGCGCCAGCAGCCAAGAGTTCGGGGCGGGAGTAAGAGATACGCAGTATTTT.

The J gene is TRBJ2-2, the V gene TRBV5-4; 11 nucleotides line up with TRBD1. The CDR3 spans 14 residues. Germline CDR1 reads SGHNT; CDR2 reads YYREEE (reference sequence). Losses at the gene ends were 4 bases for V and 5 bases for J; bases not matched to a gene: 1. The CDR3 sequence: CASSGQGATGELFF. In DNA, the CDR3 is TGTGCCAGCAGCGGACAGGGGGCGACCGGGGAGCTGTTTTTT.

The V and J genes are TRBV2 and TRBJ2-7; D remains ambiguous. CDR1 and CDR2 (germline): SNHLY, FYNNEI. This CDR3 contains 13 residues. V lost 9 bases to trimming and J lost 9 bases, with 21 bases between them. CDR3 in DNA: TGTGCCAGTCAAGGCGTTCGAACTTACCGGCAGTACTTC. It is translated as CASQGVRTYRQYF.

This rearrangement joins TRBV5-8 to TRBJ2-1; 11 bases line up with TRBD2. In germline, CDR1 is SGHTS, CDR2 YDEGEE. The CDR3 has 14 residues. Losses at the gene ends were 3 bases for V and 8 bases for J; bases not matched to a gene: 4. The CDR3 DNA reads TGTGCCAGCAGCTGGCTAGCGGGAGGCGATGAGCAGTTCTTC. Protein sequence: CASSWLAGGDEQFF.

The genes are TRBV7-6 and TRBJ2-1; D is possibly TRBD1 or TRBD2 (5 bases each). The germline V and J ends were trimmed by 6 bases and 10 bases, with 19 bases remaining between them. CDR1 SGHVS and CDR2 FNYEAQ come from the germline V gene. The CDR3 has 14 residues. In nucleotides, the CDR3 is TGTGCCAGCAGTCTAGGGACCCAGGTCGCGGAGCAGTTCTTC. The encoded protein is CASSLGTQVAEQFF.

This chain connects TRBV7-9 to TRBJ2-3, with 9 bases that match TRBD2. V dropped 3 bases and J dropped 5; count of bases not matched to a gene: 6. Germline V CDR1 and CDR2: SEHNR, FQNEAQ (reference sequence). The CDR3 runs 15 residues. CDR3 residues: CASSFSGSHGDTQYF. As DNA, the CDR3 is TGTGCCAGCAGCTTTAGCGGGAGTCATGGAGATACGCAGTATTTT.

The sample holds one count of this clone. The chain carries TRBV7-6 and TRBJ2-1; tentative D call: TRBD2 (5 bases). Germline V CDR1 and CDR2: SGHVS, FNYEAQ. This CDR3 is built from 17 residues. V was trimmed by 4 bases and J by 4 bases, leaving 20 bases between them. The CDR3: CASSSPGLSAGYNEQFF. CDR3 in DNA: TGTGCCAGCAGCTCCCCGGGCCTTAGCGCCGGGTACAATGAGCAGTTCTTC.

V usage is TRBV21-1 and J usage is TRBJ1-3; TRBD1 is the table's D call and was not checked against the DNA. TRBV21-1 represents a pseudogene. The length of the CDR3 is 17 residues. In DNA, the CDR3 is TGTGCCAGCAGCATTCTGGGACAGGGGCGAAGGAGAAACACCATATATTTT. Translated, it gives CASSILGQGRRRNTIYF.

The V and J genes are TRBV5-1 and TRBJ2-3; the D is unclear. Germline V CDR1 and CDR2: SGHRS, YFSETQ. The CDR3 spans 15 residues. The V gene lost 3 bases and the J gene lost 0 bases, with 11 bases spanning the gap. CDR3 DNA sequence: TGCGCCAGCAGCTCGGTTCCCATCAGCACAGATACGCAGTATTTT. It specifies CASSSVPISTDTQYF.

V usage is TRBV6-4 and J usage is TRBJ2-5; 12 bases are shared with TRBD1. Germline CDR1 is MRHNA and CDR2 is SNTAGT. The V gene end was trimmed by 6 bases and the J gene end by 5 bases; junction bases not matched to a gene: 7. The CDR3 totals 15 residues. CDR3 nucleotide sequence: TGTGCCAGCAGCCCCGGGACAGGGGGCTGGGAGACCCAGTACTTC. The encoded protein is CASSPGTGGWETQYF.

The V gene is TRBV7-2, the J gene TRBJ2-5; D could derive from TRBD1 or TRBD2 (5 bases each). The germline V gene has CDR1 SGHTA and CDR2 FQGNSA. Trimming shortened V by 1 base and J by 7 bases, and 10 bases separated the two germline ends. The CDR3 is 13 amino acids. CDR3 sequence reads: CASSLEGTGTQYF. CDR3 sequence (DNA): TGTGCCAGCAGCTTAGAAGGGACGGGGACCCAGTACTTC.

V is TRBV28 and J is TRBJ2-3, with a possible D match to TRBD2 (6 bases). The CDR3 totals 14 residues. Trimming removed 3 bases from V and 4 bases from J, with 11 bases in between. Per the germline V gene, CDR1 is MDHEN and CDR2 is SYDVKM. The CDR3 is CASSFPGVADTQYF. For the CDR3, the DNA is TGTGCCAGCAGTTTTCCGGGAGTGGCAGATACGCAGTATTTT. Full variable domain (missing parts from reference TRBV28 and TRBJ2-3): DVKVTQSSRYLVKRTGEKVFLECVQDMDHENMFWYRQDPGLGLRLIYFSYDVKMKEKGDIPEGYSVSREKKERFSLILESASTNQTSMYLCASSFPGVADTQYFGPGTRLTVL.

V usage is TRBV12-5 and J usage is TRBJ1-2, with 8 bases matching TRBD1. This CDR3 is built from 11 residues. Germline V lookup: CDR1 LGHNT, CDR2 FRNRAP. Unmatched junction bases numbered 7, after V lost 6 bases and J lost 13 bases. CDR3 amino acids: CASGSGGPLTF. CDR3 DNA sequence: TGTGCTAGTGGCTCAGGGGGCCCTCTCACCTTC.

A single count supports this clone. This rearrangement joins TRBV9 to TRBJ2-7, with D possibly being TRBD1 (6 bases). The CDR3 is 14 residues long. Germline loops: CDR1 SGDLS, CDR2 YYNGEE. Trimming stripped 4 bases from V and 1 base from J, with 12 bases between. This CDR3 reads CASSPLGTSYEQYF. CDR3 bases: TGTGCCAGCAGCCCCCTAGGGACATCCTACGAGCAGTACTTC.

This rearrangement joins TRBV28 to TRBJ2-7, with D uncertain. The CDR3 runs 14 residues. Germline-derived CDR1 and CDR2 are MDHEN and SYDVKM. V shed 2 bases and J shed 2 bases, with 10 bases lying between them. The CDR3 DNA is TGTGCCAGCAGTTTACACGTCCTTCCCTACGAGCAGTACTTC. Protein: CASSLHVLPYEQYF.

The chain links TRBV7-3 to TRBJ1-1; D is possibly TRBD1 (6 bases). The CDR3 sequence is 14 residues long. The germline V gene encodes CDR1 SGHTA and CDR2 FQGTGA. V dropped 2 bases and J dropped 1 base, with 8 bases sitting between them. The CDR3 sequence: CASSLQQGNTEAFF. For the CDR3, the DNA is TGTGCCAGCAGCTTACAACAGGGGAACACTGAAGCTTTCTTT.

The rearrangement links TRBV6-5 to TRBJ1-2; D ambiguous. This CDR3 is 14 amino acids long. Per germline, CDR1 MNHEY and CDR2 SVGAGI. The V end was cut by 6 bases, the J end by 3 bases, with 14 bases between. The CDR3, as DNA: TGTGCCAGCAGCATGGCGACCCCCTACTATGGCTACACCTTC. Residues: CASSMATPYYGYTF.

This sequence joins TRBV6-1 and TRBJ2-2; the D gene is possibly TRBD1 (6 bases). Germline-derived CDR1 and CDR2 are MNHNS and SASEGT. The CDR3 totals 15 residues. Trimming removed 4 bases from V and 6 bases from J, with 15 bases in between. This CDR3 reads CASSGGGHEAGELFF. CDR3 coding DNA: TGTGCCAGCAGTGGTGGGGGACACGAGGCCGGGGAGCTGTTTTTT.

V gene TRBV28 combines with J gene TRBJ1-5; D ambiguous. The CDR3 has 14 amino acids. V lost 6 bases to trimming and J lost 0 bases, with 9 bases between them. Per germline, CDR1 MDHEN and CDR2 SYDVKM. For the CDR3, the DNA is TGTGCCAGCAGCCAGCACCGTAGCAATCAGCCCCAGCATTTT. This encodes CASSQHRSNQPQHF. Combining the CDR3 with reference TRBV28 and TRBJ1-5 gives the whole variable domain DVKVTQSSRYLVKRTGEKVFLECVQDMDHENMFWYRQDPGLGLRLIYFSYDVKMKEKGDIPEGYSVSREKKERFSLILESASTNQTSMYLCASSQHRSNQPQHFGDGTRLSIL.

The chain carries TRBV9 and TRBJ2-1; 13 nucleotides agree with TRBD2. The CDR3 is 13 residues long. After removal of 3 bases from V and 14 bases from J, the junction contained 5 bases not matched to a gene. CDR1 and CDR2 (germline): SGDLS, YYNGEE. The CDR3 reads CASSDGLAGAKFF. In DNA form, the CDR3 reads TGTGCCAGCAGCGACGGACTAGCGGGAGCTAAGTTCTTC. Drawing the rest from reference TRBV9 and TRBJ2-1, the complete variable domain is DSGVTQTPKHLITATGQRVTLRCSPRSGDLSVYWYQQSLDQGLQFLIQYYNGEERAKGNILERFSAQQFPDLHSELNLSSLELGDSALYFCASSDGLAGAKFFGPGTRLTVL.

The chain recombines TRBV6-6 with TRBJ1-2, with 7 bases matching TRBD1. V lost 2 bases and J lost 4; bases outside the gene matches: 7. The CDR3 consists of 15 residues. The germline V gene encodes CDR1 MNHNY and CDR2 SVGAGI (reference sequence). The CDR3 nucleotides read TGTGCCAGCAGTTACGGGGCAGGGGGAGGCTATGGCTACACCTTC. Amino acid sequence: CASSYGAGGGYGYTF.

The chain is built from TRBV5-1 and TRBJ2-7; 8 bases are a match to TRBD2. The J segment lost 7 bases and the V segment lost 4 bases, leaving 10 bases of the junction unmatched. The CDR3 length is 14 residues. CDR1 and CDR2 from the germline V gene are SGHRS and YFSETQ. The CDR3 loop is CASSLGLAGEEQYF. CDR3 bases: TGCGCCAGCAGCCTCGGACTAGCCGGTGAGGAGCAGTACTTC.

Only a few counts were recorded for this clone. This chain connects TRBV28 to TRBJ1-5; 8 nucleotides align to TRBD1. The CDR3 sequence is 15 residues long. Germline V lookup: CDR1 MDHEN, CDR2 SYDVKM. Unmatched junction bases numbered 6, after V lost 6 bases and J lost 2 bases. The CDR3 bases are TGTGCCAGCAGCCCAGGGGGCTCAGGCAATCAGCCCCAGCATTTT. Translation gives CASSPGGSGNQPQHF.

The chain recombines TRBV7-8 with TRBJ1-1; D may be TRBD1 (5 bases). The ends were cut back, 1 base at V and 1 base at J, with 10 bases in the middle. The CDR3 runs 15 residues. The germline CDR1 and CDR2 sequences are SGHVS and FQNEAQ. DNA of the CDR3: TGTGCCAGCAGCTTAGGCAGGGTGAGGAACACTGAAGCTTTCTTT. It yields the protein CASSLGRVRNTEAFF.

The chain combines TRBV6-1 with TRBJ1-5, with 9 bases aligning to TRBD1. Germline V lookup: CDR1 MNHNS, CDR2 SASEGT. The ends lost 6 bases at V and 5 bases at J; junction bases unmatched: 5. This CDR3 has 14 amino acids. The CDR3 nucleotides are TGTGCCAGCAGGGGACAGGGTGGGGATCAGCCCCAGCATTTT. It specifies CASRGQGGDQPQHF.

In this sample, this clone turned up a few times. Other DNA sequences of this sample code for an identical CDR3. The chain links TRBV5-5 to TRBJ1-5, with D unresolved. The CDR3 sequence is 12 residues long. Germline V gene sequence: CDR1 SGHKS, CDR2 YYEKEE (reference sequence). V was trimmed by 0 bases and J by 5 bases, leaving 3 bases between them. CDR3 coding DNA: TGTGCCAGCAGCTTGGTTGATCAGCCCCAGCATTTT. Encoded protein: CASSLVDQPQHF.

In DNA, the CDR3 is TGTGCCAGTAGTAGTACAGGTCAAGATACGCAGTATTTT. Residues: CASSSTGQDTQYF. This chain joins TRBV19 and TRBJ2-3; D is perhaps TRBD1 (5 bases). The CDR3 has 13 amino acids. Per germline, CDR1 LNHDA and CDR2 SQIVND (reference sequence). The V gene lost 4 bases and the J gene lost 5 bases, with 10 bases spanning the gap.